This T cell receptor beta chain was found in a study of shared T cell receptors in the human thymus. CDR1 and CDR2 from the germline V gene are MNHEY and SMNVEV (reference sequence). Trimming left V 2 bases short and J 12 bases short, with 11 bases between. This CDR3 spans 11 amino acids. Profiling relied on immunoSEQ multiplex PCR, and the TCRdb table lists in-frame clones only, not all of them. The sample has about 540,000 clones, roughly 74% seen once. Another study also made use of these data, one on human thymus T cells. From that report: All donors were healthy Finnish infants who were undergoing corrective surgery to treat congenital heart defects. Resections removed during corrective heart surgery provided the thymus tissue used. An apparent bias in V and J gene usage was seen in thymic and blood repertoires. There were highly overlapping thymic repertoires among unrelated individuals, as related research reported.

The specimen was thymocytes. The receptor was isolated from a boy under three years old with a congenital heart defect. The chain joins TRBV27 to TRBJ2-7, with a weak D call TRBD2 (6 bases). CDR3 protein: CASSLGGDRYF. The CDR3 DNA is TGTGCCAGCAGTTTAGGAGGGGATCGGTACTTC.